These T cell receptor beta chains were read from a single sample in a study of response to subunit inactivated influenza vaccine. TCRdb re-called the RT-PCR reads through MiXCR, storing one row per CDR3 protein. The table has about half a million distinct CDR3 sequences, approximately 11% seen once. Material: PBMCs from blood, obtained around seven weeks after vaccination. Source of these receptors: a man aged 45-65 years who received an inactivated influenza vaccine. Each CDR3 is given with its conserved first and last residue.

j_gene,v_gene,CDR3aa
TRBJ2-4,TRBV20-1,CSALAGTSGGRAKNIQYF
TRBJ2-5,TRBV18,CASSPPASGKETQYF
TRBJ2-3,TRBV9,CASSVEDSTDTQYF
TRBJ1-2,TRBV20-1,CSAKAGNYGYTF
TRBJ1-2,TRBV4-3,CASSQDVQSYYGYTF
TRBJ2-1,TRBV24-1,CATADYYNEQFF
TRBJ2-2,TRBV7-2,CASSWTQGAGELFF
TRBJ2-5,TRBV29-1,CSVAGQGTQYF
TRBJ2-2,TRBV4-3,CASSQEGDGFPSTGELFF
TRBJ2-5,TRBV14,CASSQGLVRETQYF
TRBJ2-2,TRBV6-2/TRBV6-3,CASSYVPRGTGELFF
TRBJ2-5,TRBV7-9,CASSLGAWDSQETQYF
TRBJ2-7,TRBV6-5,CASSAQGYEQYF
TRBJ2-1,TRBV7-9,CASSGHGDEQFF
TRBJ2-2,TRBV29-1,CSVAGLVEGGELFF
TRBJ1-2,TRBV27,CASGEMGYGYTF
TRBJ2-1,TRBV29-1,CSVERGPFNEQFF
TRBJ2-4,TRBV5-1,CASSLAGGEKNIQYF
TRBJ2-1,TRBV27,CASSLRRVWYNEQFF
TRBJ2-3,TRBV11-2,CASSPSHPSTDTQYF
TRBJ2-7,TRBV11-2,CASSLEAGGLYEQYF
TRBJ2-1,TRBV11-2,CASSLIPWDEQFF
TRBJ2-7,TRBV7-2,CASSFDRGRYEQYF
TRBJ1-5,TRBV20-1,CSAETGFNQPQHF
TRBJ2-2,TRBV11-2,CASSLMWTSGSNTGELFF
TRBJ2-2,TRBV28,CASRDGNTGELFF
TRBJ2-5,TRBV5-1,CASSLLPGGGSETQYF
TRBJ1-2,TRBV5-1,CASSLESGYGYTF
TRBJ2-7,TRBV7-2,CASSFLRRGRAYEQYF
TRBJ2-7,TRBV5-1,CASSLTSGSHEQYF
TRBJ2-3,TRBV29-1,CSVELGDTQYF
TRBJ2-1,TRBV12-3/TRBV12-4,CASSVGGLNEQFF
TRBJ2-7,TRBV2,CASSEGWLQYF
TRBJ1-5,TRBV6-1,CASVWGTHNQPQHF
TRBJ2-1,TRBV10-3,CAIREDRSSYNEQFF
TRBJ1-5,TRBV7-8,CASSGGDGYQPQHF
TRBJ2-3,TRBV7-8,CASSLRDSAITDTQYF
TRBJ2-5,TRBV11-2,CASSPVGLAANQETQYF
TRBJ1-2,TRBV28,CASSGRGTNYGYTF
TRBJ2-5,TRBV28,CASSLLSGGRQETQYF
TRBJ1-2,TRBV12-3/TRBV12-4,CASSLAQGVYGYTF
TRBJ2-3,TRBV28,CASSPSGRAADTQYF